In its sample, the clone carrying this TCR beta chain was seen a few times. Its antigen is still unknown. This CDR3 has 14 amino acids. Germline V gives CDR1 ENHRY, CDR2 SYGVKD. J lost 5 bases, V lost 3 bases, and 3 bases had no gene match. This record comes from a study of CD8 T cells in ankylosing spondylitis. Notes on the study in general: What appeared characteristic of ankylosing spondylitis blood was a TCR beta motif of under 10 highly homologous variants. Some of the motif variants had earlier been found in reactive arthritis patients' fluid and blood.

One entry per CDR3 protein results from TCRdb running MiXCR on the 5' RACE reads. The table lists more than 650,000 distinct CDR3 sequences, 12% of them singletons. V usage is TRBV10-3 and J usage is TRBJ2-2; 7 positions agree with TRBD1. Sequenced input: blood, either unsorted or a sorted T cell fraction (not recorded which). This receptor was identified in a male donor with ankylosing spondylitis. CDR3 loop: CAISEGQATGELFF. The CDR3 region has the DNA TGTGCCATCAGTGAAGGACAGGCAACCGGGGAGCTGTTTTTT.